The 14 T cell receptor beta chains in this list originate from one sample, sequenced in a study of blood T cell repertoires in COVID-19. The protocol was immunoSEQ multiplex PCR, while the TCRdb copy is restricted to in-frame clones and leaves out a portion. Of about 89,000 clones in the sample, 88% are singletons; the top ten hold roughly 0.51%. Sequencing input: peripheral blood. All receptors come from a man aged 55 to 70 with acute or convalescent COVID-19.

This clone was picked up one time. V usage is TRBV9 and J usage is TRBJ1-3, with D possibly being TRBD1 (6 bases). The CDR3 is made up of 13 amino acids. In germline, CDR1 is SGDLS, CDR2 YYNGEE. Trimming pared 4 bases from V and 6 bases from J, leaving 11 bases between. The CDR3 loop reads CASSLQGSNTIYF. Here the CDR3 DNA reads TGTGCCAGCAGCCTCCAGGGGTCAAACACCATATATTTT.

In this sample, this clone turned up a few times. V and J are TRBV7-8 and TRBJ1-2; D is undetermined. The V end lost 1 base, the J end lost 1 base, and 10 bases lay between the germline ends. The CDR3 length is 15 residues. Germline-derived CDR1 and CDR2 are SGHVS and FQNEAQ. The CDR3 region has the DNA TGTGCCAGCAGCTTAGGTCAGATGGTTAACTATGGCTACACCTTC. Translation gives CASSLGQMVNYGYTF.

J is TRBJ2-3 and V is TRBV5-1, with D possibly TRBD1 on 6 matching bases. Germline CDR1 and CDR2: SGHRS and YFSETQ. This CDR3 region has 16 residues. V lost 2 bases and J lost 0, with 13 bases in between. CDR3 bases: TGCGCCAGCAGCTTATCTGGGGGCATGAGCACAGATACGCAGTATTTT. Protein: CASSLSGGMSTDTQYF.

This clone was seen a handful of times. The rearrangement joins TRBV7-2 to TRBJ1-1; D is unclear. Germline V CDR1 and CDR2: SGHTA, FQGNSA. Trimming took 1 base from V and 1 from J, leaving 10 bases between them. The CDR3 has 15 residues. CDR3 nucleotide sequence: TGTGCCAGCAGCTTAGTCCCAACGGGGAACACTGAAGCTTTCTTT. Translation gives CASSLVPTGNTEAFF. Using reference TRBV7-2 and TRBJ1-1 for the parts outside the CDR3, the full variable domain is GAGVSQSPSNKVTEKGKDVELRCDPISGHTALYWYRQSLGQGLEFLIYFQGNSAPDKSGLPSDRFSAERTGGSVSTLTIQRTQQEDSAVYLCASSLVPTGNTEAFFGQGTRLTVV.

V is TRBV15 and J is TRBJ2-7; D may be TRBD2 (7 bases). V was shortened by 0 bases and J by 3 bases, with 12 bases between the two germline ends. Per the germline V gene, CDR1 is LNHNV and CDR2 is YYDKDF (reference sequence). The CDR3 sequence is 15 residues long. The CDR3 DNA is TGTGCCACCAGCAGAGATCCGGGGGGCTACTACGAGCAGTACTTC. Protein product: CATSRDPGGYYEQYF.

The rearrangement joins TRBV2 to TRBJ2-5; D is unclear. CDR1 is SNHLY, CDR2 FYNNEI, per germline. This CDR3 is 12 amino acids long. The V end lost 6 bases, the J end lost 2 bases, and 7 bases lay between the germline ends. DNA for the CDR3: TGTGCCAGCAGGGGCATACAAGAGACCCAGTACTTC. This sequence encodes CASRGIQETQYF.

V usage is TRBV5-1 and J usage is TRBJ2-3, with D perhaps TRBD2 (6 bases). The CDR3 consists of 14 residues. Germline V gene sequence: CDR1 SGHRS, CDR2 YFSETQ. Trimming removed 1 base at V and 1 base at J, with 7 bases between. The CDR3 sequence is CASSLPGGTDTQYF. CDR3 bases: TGCGCCAGCAGCTTGCCGGGGGGCACAGATACGCAGTATTTT.

The CDR3 nucleotides are TGTGCCAGTAGTATCAAGGGGATCAGGGACACTGAAGCTTTCTTT. It specifies CASSIKGIRDTEAFF. The chain carries TRBV19 and TRBJ1-1; a weak D match, TRBD1 (5 bases). Germline-derived CDR1 and CDR2 are LNHDA and SQIVND (reference sequence). The CDR3 runs to 15 residues. The V end lost 3 bases, the J end lost 3 bases, and 14 bases lay between the germline ends.

The V gene is TRBV18, the J gene TRBJ2-5; D remains ambiguous. This CDR3 has 13 amino acids. Trimming took off 0 bases at V and 4 bases at J, with 6 bases between the two ends. Germline V CDR1 and CDR2: KGHSH, LQKENI. This chain's CDR3 is CASSPPIRETQYF. In DNA form, the CDR3 reads TGTGCCAGCTCACCACCGATTAGAGAGACCCAGTACTTC. The full variable domain, its missing parts supplied by reference TRBV18 and TRBJ2-5, is NAGVMQNPRHLVRRRGQEARLRCSPMKGHSHVYWYRQLPEEGLKFMVYLQKENIIDESGMPKERFSAEFPKEGPSILRIQQVVRGDSAAYFCASSPPIRETQYFGPGTRLLVL.

V is TRBV6-2 or TRBV6-3 and J is TRBJ1-2, with D uncertain. This CDR3 spans 11 amino acids. Trimming pared 2 bases from V and 7 bases from J, leaving 5 bases between. Germline V gives CDR1 MNHEY, CDR2 SVGEGT. DNA of the CDR3: TGTGCCAGCAGTTACGGGCGTGGCTACACCTTC. It yields the protein CASSYGRGYTF.

The rearrangement links TRBV7-9 to TRBJ2-3, with 7 bases fitting TRBD2. Germline trimming cut 5 bases from V and 2 bases from J; bases unmatched to any gene: 7. The CDR3 loop spans 15 amino acids. In germline, CDR1 is SEHNR, CDR2 FQNEAQ (reference sequence). The CDR3: CASSISSGFTDTQYF. DNA for the CDR3: TGTGCCAGCAGCATATCTAGCGGCTTCACAGATACGCAGTATTTT.

The chain recombines TRBV6-5 with TRBJ2-7, with 9 bases aligning to TRBD1. The CDR3 runs to 14 residues. Germline V CDR1 and CDR2: MNHEY, SVGAGI. V lost 7 bases and J lost 2; bases outside the gene matches: 6. The CDR3 region is CASTLGQGPYEQYF. The CDR3 DNA is TGTGCCAGCACCCTGGGACAGGGTCCCTACGAGCAGTACTTC.

The V and J genes are TRBV6-1 and TRBJ1-2; no firm D call. The CDR3 sequence is 14 residues long. Germline loops: CDR1 MNHNS, CDR2 SASEGT. With 3 bases removed from V and 3 bases from J, the gap between germline ends came to 11 bases. The CDR3 is CASSDRQGYYGYTF. CDR3 nucleotide sequence: TGTGCCAGCAGTGACAGACAAGGATACTATGGCTACACCTTC.

The rearrangement links TRBV9 to TRBJ1-3; TRBD1 might be the D (5 bases). Deletions cut 1 base from V and 4 bases from J, with 9 bases between. Germline CDR1 is SGDLS and CDR2 is YYNGEE. This CDR3 spans 14 amino acids. The CDR3 region is CASSVQGIGNTIYF. For the CDR3, the DNA is TGTGCCAGCAGCGTACAGGGAATCGGAAACACCATATATTTT.